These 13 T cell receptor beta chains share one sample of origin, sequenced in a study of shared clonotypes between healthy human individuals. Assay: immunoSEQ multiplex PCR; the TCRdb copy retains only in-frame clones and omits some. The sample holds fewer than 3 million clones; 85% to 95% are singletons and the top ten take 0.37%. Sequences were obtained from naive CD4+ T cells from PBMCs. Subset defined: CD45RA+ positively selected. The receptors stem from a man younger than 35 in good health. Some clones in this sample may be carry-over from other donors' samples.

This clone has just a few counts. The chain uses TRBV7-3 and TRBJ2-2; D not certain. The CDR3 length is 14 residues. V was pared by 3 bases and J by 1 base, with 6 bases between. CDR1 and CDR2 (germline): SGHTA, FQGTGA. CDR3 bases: TGTGCCAGCAGCTTCCTGGGGAACACCGGGGAGCTGTTTTTT. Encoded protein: CASSFLGNTGELFF.

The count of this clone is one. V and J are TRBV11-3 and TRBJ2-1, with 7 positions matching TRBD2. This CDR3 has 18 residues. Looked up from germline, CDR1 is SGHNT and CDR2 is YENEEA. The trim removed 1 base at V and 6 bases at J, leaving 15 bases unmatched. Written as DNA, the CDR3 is TGTGCCAGCAGCTTAGGTCCCTCTAGCGGACGGAAGGGCAATGAGCAGTTCTTC. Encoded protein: CASSLGPSSGRKGNEQFF.

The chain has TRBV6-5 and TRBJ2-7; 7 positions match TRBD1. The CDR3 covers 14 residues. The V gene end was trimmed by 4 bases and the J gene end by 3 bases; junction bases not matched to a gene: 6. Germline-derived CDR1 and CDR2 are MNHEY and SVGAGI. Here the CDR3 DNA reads TGTGCCAGCAGTTCGTACAGGGGATTCTACGAGCAGTACTTC. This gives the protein CASSSYRGFYEQYF.

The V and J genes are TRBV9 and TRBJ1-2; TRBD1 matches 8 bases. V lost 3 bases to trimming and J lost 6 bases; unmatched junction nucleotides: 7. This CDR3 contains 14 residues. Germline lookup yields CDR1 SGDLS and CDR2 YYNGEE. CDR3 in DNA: TGTGCCAGCAGCGCGGACAGGGCGGGCCATGGCTACACCTTC. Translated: CASSADRAGHGYTF. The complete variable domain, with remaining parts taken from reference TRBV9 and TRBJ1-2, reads DSGVTQTPKHLITATGQRVTLRCSPRSGDLSVYWYQQSLDQGLQFLIQYYNGEERAKGNILERFSAQQFPDLHSELNLSSLELGDSALYFCASSADRAGHGYTFGSGTRLTVV.

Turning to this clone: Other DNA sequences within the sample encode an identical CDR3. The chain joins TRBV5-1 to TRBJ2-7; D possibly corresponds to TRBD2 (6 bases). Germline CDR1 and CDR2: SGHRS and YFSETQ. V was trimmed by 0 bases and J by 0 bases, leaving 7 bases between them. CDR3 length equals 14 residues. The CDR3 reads CASSLVGGSYEQYF. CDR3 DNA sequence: TGCGCCAGCAGCTTGGTCGGGGGCTCCTACGAGCAGTACTTC. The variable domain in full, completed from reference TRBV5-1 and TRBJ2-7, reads KAGVTQTPRYLIKTRGQQVTLSCSPISGHRSVSWYQQTPGQGLQFLFEYFSETQRNKGNFPGRFSGRQFSNSRSEMNVSTLELGDSALYLCASSLVGGSYEQYFGPGTRLTVT.

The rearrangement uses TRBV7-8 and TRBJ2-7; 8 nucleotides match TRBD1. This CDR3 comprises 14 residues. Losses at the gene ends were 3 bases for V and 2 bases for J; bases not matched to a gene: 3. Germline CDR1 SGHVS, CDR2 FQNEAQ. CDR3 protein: CASSFDRGPYEQYF. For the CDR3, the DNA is TGTGCCAGCAGCTTCGACAGGGGACCCTACGAGCAGTACTTC.

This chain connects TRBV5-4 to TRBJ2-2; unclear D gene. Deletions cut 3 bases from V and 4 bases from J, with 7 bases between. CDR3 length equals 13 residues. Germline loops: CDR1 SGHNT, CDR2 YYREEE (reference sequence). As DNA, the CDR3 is TGTGCCAGCAGCTCAACCAGCACCGGGGAGCTGTTTTTT. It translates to CASSSTSTGELFF. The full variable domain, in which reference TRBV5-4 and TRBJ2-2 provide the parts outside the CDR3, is ETGVTQSPTHLIKTRGQQVTLRCSSQSGHNTVSWYQQALGQGPQFIFQYYREEENGRGNFPPRFSGLQFPNYSSELNVNALELDDSALYLCASSSTSTGELFFGEGSRLTVL.

CDR3 protein: CASEFGLADYNEQFF. CDR3 coding DNA: TGTGCCAGCGAGTTCGGTCTAGCGGACTACAATGAGCAGTTCTTC. This chain uses TRBV28 with TRBJ2-1; 7 nucleotides match TRBD2. The CDR3 covers 15 residues. CDR1 is MDHEN, CDR2 SYDVKM, per germline. V shed 8 bases, J shed 3 bases, and the junction held 10 bases outside the gene matches.

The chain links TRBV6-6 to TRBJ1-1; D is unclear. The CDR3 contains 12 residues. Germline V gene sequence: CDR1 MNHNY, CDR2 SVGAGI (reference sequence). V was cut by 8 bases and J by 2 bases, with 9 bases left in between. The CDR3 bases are TGTGCCAGCTTATTCGATAACACTGAAGCTTTCTTT. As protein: CASLFDNTEAFF.

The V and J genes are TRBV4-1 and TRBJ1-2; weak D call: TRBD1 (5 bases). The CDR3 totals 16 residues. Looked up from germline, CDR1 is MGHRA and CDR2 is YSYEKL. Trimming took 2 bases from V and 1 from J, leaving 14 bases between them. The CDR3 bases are TGCGCCAGCAGCCAAAGGTCCCTCCAGGGTAACTATGGCTACACCTTC. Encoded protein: CASSQRSLQGNYGYTF.

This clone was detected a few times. This chain's CDR3 is CASSRDSPVEPQHF. The CDR3 nucleotides are TGTGCCAGCTCCCGGGACTCCCCTGTCGAGCCCCAGCATTTT. This chain uses TRBV18 with TRBJ1-5, with D possibly matching TRBD1 (5 bases). This CDR3 is built from 14 residues. V lost 6 bases and J 8 bases, leaving 17 bases between the germline ends. Germline values: CDR1 KGHSH, CDR2 LQKENI.

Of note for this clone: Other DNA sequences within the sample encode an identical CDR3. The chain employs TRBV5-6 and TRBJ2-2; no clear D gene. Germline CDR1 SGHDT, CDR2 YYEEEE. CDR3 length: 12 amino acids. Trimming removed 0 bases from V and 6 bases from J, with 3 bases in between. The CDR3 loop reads CASSLGAGELFF. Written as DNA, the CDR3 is TGTGCCAGCAGCTTGGGGGCCGGGGAGCTGTTTTTT.

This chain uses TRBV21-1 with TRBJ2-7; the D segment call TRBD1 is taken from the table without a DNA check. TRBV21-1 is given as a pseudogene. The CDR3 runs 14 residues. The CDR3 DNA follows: TGTGCCAGCTCTAGACAGTTAGTACCGCGAGAGCAGTACTTC. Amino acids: CASSRQLVPREQYF.